The entry below describes one T cell receptor beta chain. There are a few counts of this clonotype. The clone's antigen remains unknown. Base quality data are lacking; no much larger clone is found one base away. This sample stems from a study of T cells in Graves' hyperthyroidism and ophthalmopathy (dated 2019 in TCRdb). Regarding the research as a whole: Peripheral blood samples were taken at initial diagnosis, before any treatment was given. TCR V-J signatures able to tell the groups apart were searched for in a discovery cohort of 100 or so patients, of whom around 43 had Graves' ophthalmopathy and around 58 had stable Graves' hyperthyroidism. Prospective prediction of ophthalmopathy was tested in an independent validation cohort consisting of some 20 hyperthyroidism patients and over 15 patients who later progressed to ophthalmopathy. The roughly 90 discovery patients were divided at random into training and test sets in a 7:3 ratio. The study also compared thyroid tissue and blood T-cell repertoires from 5 to 7 Graves' hyperthyroidism patients. After blood sampling, hyperthyroidism patients were treated with methimazole at a starting dose of 30 mg daily, and ophthalmopathy patients were treated with high-dose intravenous methylprednisolone. The paper reports TCR Vbeta CDR3 sequencing of over 130 peripheral blood samples: around 45 ophthalmopathy, roughly 80 hyperthyroidism and 17 progressor patients.

The paper as a whole reports these results and caveats: In validation, progression to ophthalmopathy was predicted by the model with 70.59% sensitivity and about 72% specificity, a median of about 6 months before onset. A model built on a 13 V-J signature distinguished ophthalmopathy from stable hyperthyroidism, reaching roughly 88% sensitivity and around 82% specificity in cross-validation and 80%/75% in testing. Most expanded thyroid clonotypes (frequency above 0.001) were also detected in blood, suggesting blood repertoires may reflect thyroid immune responses. No statistical method was used to fix the sample size in advance, and group allocation was not hidden from the investigators.

Stable Graves' hyperthyroidism was defined as the absence of progression to ophthalmopathy over 18 months of follow-up. Hyperthyroidism patients were aged 18 to 65 years and newly diagnosed, with disease duration of less than 2 months. Any patient with an uncontrolled infection, another autoimmune disease, pregnancy or lactation was excluded. Diagnoses relied on clinical symptoms, serum thyroxine and TRAb, thyroid ultrasound and orbital computed tomography. PBMCs were separated from roughly 10 ml of fresh peripheral blood using Ficoll-Paque density gradient centrifugation. Total RNA was extracted with Trizol reagent, and quality was checked on an Agilent 2100 Bioanalyzer. TCR beta CDR3 regions were amplified from RNA transcripts. A first-round RT-PCR of the TCR CDR3 used the HTBI primer set with the Qiagen OneStep RT-PCR kit. Libraries were constructed in a second round of multiplex PCR, after which size selection and purification were performed. Libraries were sequenced paired-end with 100 bp reads on an Illumina HiSeq2000. Processing in the source paper ran as follows. SOAPnuke was used to process the raw data, with reads discarded if the reads contained adapters or uncalled bases, had a mean Phred below 15, or lacked an exact constant-primer or identifier match. High-quality paired reads were merged with COPE v1.2.5, and unique nucleotide sequences were defined as clonotypes. MiTCR v1.1 was used to align the clonotypes against IMGT TRBV, TRBD and TRBJ reference segments. Only V-J combinations with frequency above 0.0001, covering roughly 99% of repertoires, were analysed. The TCS score was defined as F50 (clonal expansion) divided by E x V (chaos), with BLOSUM62-based TCRdist calculated between CDR3 peptides within each V-J. Welch's t-statistics and random forest reduced 514 V-J features to fewer than 15, which were used in a naive Bayes classifier (R e1071). The public reads were reprocessed in TCRdb via fastp at Q25 and MiXCR, keeping in-frame beta chains. Each entry merges the rows of one CDR3 protein and shows their most common DNA and genes. Clone size and V and J calls follow TCRdb, not the original study. Counted in this sample were about 510,000 distinct CDR3 sequences; 14% of them appeared once. The ten most abundant clones make up more than 11% of the sample.

Sample: blood. This sequence was found in a middle-aged woman with Graves' hyperthyroidism.

The bases read TGTGCCAGCAGCTTGGTCGGGACAGGGGGAACTAATACTTTTAACTATGGCTACACCTTC. This codes for CASSLVGTGGTNTFNYGYTF. The chain uses TRBV7-2 and TRBJ1-2; TRBD1 matches 11 bases in the middle. The CDR3 starts with the cysteine, ends with the phenylalanine, and has 20 residues. The CDR3 DNA has 60 bases and is translated from base 1. V has 3 bases trimmed and J has 1 base trimmed; junction bases matching no gene number 16. Reading the germline V gene gives CDR1 SGHTA and CDR2 FQGNSA.